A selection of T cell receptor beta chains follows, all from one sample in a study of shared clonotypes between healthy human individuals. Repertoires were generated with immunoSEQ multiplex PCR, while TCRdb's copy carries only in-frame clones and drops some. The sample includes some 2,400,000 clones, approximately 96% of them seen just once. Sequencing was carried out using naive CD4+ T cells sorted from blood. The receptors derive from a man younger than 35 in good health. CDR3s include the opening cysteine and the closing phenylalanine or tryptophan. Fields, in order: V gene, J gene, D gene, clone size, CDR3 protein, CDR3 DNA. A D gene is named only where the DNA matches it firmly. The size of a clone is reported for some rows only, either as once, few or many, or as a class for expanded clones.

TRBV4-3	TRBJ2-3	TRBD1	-	CASSQEGQNTDTQYF	TGCGCCAGCAGCCAAGAGGGACAGAACACAGATACGCAGTATTTT
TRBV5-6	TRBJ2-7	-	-	CASSGGGTALYEQYF	TGTGCCAGCAGCGGGGGCGGGACAGCCCTCTACGAGCAGTACTTC
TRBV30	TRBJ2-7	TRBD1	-	CAWRSPGGVFHEQYF	TGTGCCTGGAGATCCCCAGGGGGAGTTTTCCACGAGCAGTACTTC
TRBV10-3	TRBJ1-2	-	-	CAISREGGDYGYTF	TGTGCCATCAGTCGAGAAGGGGGGGACTATGGCTACACCTTC
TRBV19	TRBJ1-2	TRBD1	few	CASSRQGYGYTF	TGTGCCAGTAGTAGACAGGGCTATGGCTACACCTTC
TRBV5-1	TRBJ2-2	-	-	CASSLEPGGAPPAGELFF	TGCGCCAGCAGCTTGGAACCTGGCGGGGCGCCGCCAGCCGGGGAGCTGTTTTTT
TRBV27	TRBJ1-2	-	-	CASSFNQGTFYGYTF	TGTGCCAGCAGTTTCAACCAGGGGACGTTCTATGGCTACACCTTC
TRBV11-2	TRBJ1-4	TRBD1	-	CASSLGTVGGSNEKLFF	TGTGCCAGCAGCCTAGGGACAGTCGGGGGATCTAATGAAAAACTGTTTTTT
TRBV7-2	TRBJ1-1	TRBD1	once	CASSLGQGARTEAFF	TGTGCCAGCAGCTTGGGACAGGGGGCTAGAACTGAAGCTTTCTTT
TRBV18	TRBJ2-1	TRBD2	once	CASSPPSAGLGGWQFF	TGTGCCAGCTCACCACCTTCAGCGGGACTAGGTGGATGGCAGTTCTTC
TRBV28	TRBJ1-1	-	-	CASTIAQGPMNTEAFF	TGTGCCAGCACCATAGCACAGGGTCCCATGAACACTGAAGCTTTCTTT
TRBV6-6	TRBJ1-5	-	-	CASSYGRDQPQHF	TGTGCCAGCAGTTACGGCAGGGATCAGCCCCAGCATTTT
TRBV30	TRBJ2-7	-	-	CAWSVRYRGRVEQYF	TGTGCCTGGAGTGTACGGTATAGGGGAAGGGTTGAGCAGTACTTC
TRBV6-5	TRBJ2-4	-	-	CASSYSIVQAKNIQYF	TGTGCCAGCAGTTACTCGATTGTGCAAGCCAAAAACATTCAGTACTTC
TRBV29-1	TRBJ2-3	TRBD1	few	CLAGTGGTDTQYF	TGCCTAGCCGGGACAGGGGGCACAGATACGCAGTATTTT
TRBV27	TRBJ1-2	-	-	CASSESADVKLSGYTF	TGTGCCAGCAGCGAAAGCGCTGATGTTAAGTTGTCGGGCTACACCTTC
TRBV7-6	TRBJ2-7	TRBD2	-	CASSLTSGSSEQYF	TGTGCCAGCAGCTTGACTAGCGGGAGTTCCGAGCAGTACTTC
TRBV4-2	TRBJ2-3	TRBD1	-	CASSPRTGDTDTQYF	TGTGCCAGCAGCCCCCGGACAGGGGACACAGATACGCAGTATTTT
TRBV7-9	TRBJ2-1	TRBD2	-	CASSLAGLAGAIGDEQFF	TGTGCCAGCAGCTTAGCCGGACTAGCGGGAGCCATAGGGGATGAGCAGTTCTTC
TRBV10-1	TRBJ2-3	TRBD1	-	CASNQGAPIPSTDTQYF	TGCGCCAGCAACCAGGGGGCACCTATCCCCAGCACAGATACGCAGTATTTT